This T cell receptor beta chain stems from a study of blood T cell repertoires in COVID-19. Study summary: The origin of the acute and convalescent COVID-19 samples was the United States, Italy and Spain. Sources were T cells, B-cell-depleted T cells, or PBMCs; the material itself was cDNA or gDNA.

Authors' analysis steps: Estimated nucleated cell counts came from reference gene primer amplification. Here immunoSEQ multiplex PCR was the method, and the copy in TCRdb shows in-frame clones only, minus some. Clonal size and the V and J genes are those of that table, whereas D and trimming came from the DNA. The sample lists some 7,800 clones; around 86% were seen once. Looked up from germline, CDR1 is MNHNY and CDR2 is SVGAGI (reference sequence). The V and J ends lost 4 bases and 3 bases, in that order; junction bases with no gene match: 3. The CDR3 runs 14 residues. This rearrangement joins TRBV6-6 to TRBJ2-3; 8 bases map to TRBD2. This TCR came from an older woman with active COVID-19. The sample comprised peripheral blood. The CDR3 loop reads CASSSPGGTDTQYF. The DNA for the CDR3 is TGTGCCAGCAGTTCCCCGGGGGGGACAGATACGCAGTATTTT.